Below, 20 T cell receptor beta chains from the same sample are listed, as sequenced in a study of blood T cell repertoires in COVID-19. Repertoires were generated with immunoSEQ multiplex PCR, while TCRdb's copy carries only in-frame clones and drops some. The sample comprises 120,000 to 150,000 clones, 88% of which are singletons, and roughly 1.2% rests with the top ten. The sequenced material came from PBMCs or T cells enriched from blood (not recorded which). These receptors originate from a woman under 40 with acute COVID-19.

The sample holds a few counts of this clone. This chain uses TRBV29-1 with TRBJ1-1; D gene uncertain. With 5 bases removed from V and 5 bases from J, the gap between germline ends came to 24 bases. CDR3 length equals 16 residues. CDR1 and CDR2 (germline): SQVTM, ANQGSEA. The CDR3 protein is CSVYTPWGVVRTEAFF. DNA for the CDR3: TGCAGCGTTTACACCCCCTGGGGAGTTGTAAGGACTGAAGCTTTCTTT.

This clone was seen a few times. V and J are TRBV9 and TRBJ2-1; TRBD2 matches 8 bases. Germline V lookup: CDR1 SGDLS, CDR2 YYNGEE. The V gene end was trimmed by 4 bases and the J gene end by 7 bases; junction bases not matched to a gene: 10. The CDR3 runs 15 residues. This chain's CDR3 is CASSLEGLEGNEQFF. Written as DNA, the CDR3 is TGTGCCAGCAGCCTTGAGGGACTAGAGGGGAATGAGCAGTTCTTC.

The chain has TRBV28 and TRBJ1-5; 9 bases match TRBD1. The junction had 8 bases not matched to a gene; V was cut back by 6 bases and J by 5 bases. From germline, CDR1 is MDHEN and CDR2 SYDVKM. The CDR3 is made up of 15 amino acids. The CDR3 DNA reads as TGTGCCAGCAGACTACCCGGGACAGGGTATCAGCCCCAGCATTTT. It is translated as CASRLPGTGYQPQHF.

Worth noting for this clone: One end of the junction does not line up with germline, which may come from a read error. This chain links TRBV7-9 with TRBJ2-1, with D tentatively TRBD2 (6 bases). Germline loops: CDR1 SEHNR, CDR2 FQNEAQ (reference sequence). The CDR3 sequence is 14 residues long. CDR3 residues: CATSGGRSYNEQFF. In nucleotides, the CDR3 is TGTGCCACCAGCGGAGGGCGCTCCTACAATGAGCAGTTCTTC. Drawing the rest from reference TRBV7-9 and TRBJ2-1, the complete variable domain is DTGVSQNPRHKITKRGQNVTFRCDPISEHNRLYWYRQTLGQGPEFLTYFQNEAQLEKSRLLSDRFSAERPKGSFSTLEIQRTEQGDSAMYLCATSGGRSYNEQFFGPGTRLTVL.

The chain combines TRBV5-6 with TRBJ2-6, with 11 bases that match TRBD1. Germline V gene lookup returns CDR1 SGHDT and CDR2 YYEEEE. V was clipped by 4 bases and J by 0 bases; unmatched bases: 6. The CDR3 is 18 amino acids. This CDR3 reads CASSPPGQGVSGANVLTF. The CDR3 nucleotides read TGTGCCAGCAGCCCACCGGGACAGGGGGTCTCTGGGGCCAACGTCCTGACTTTC.

The rearrangement links TRBV11-3 to TRBJ1-1, with TRBD1 matching 7 bases. Germline lookup yields CDR1 SGHNT and CDR2 YENEEA. The V segment lost 4 bases and the J segment 8 bases; nucleotides outside the gene matches: 10. The CDR3 runs to 14 residues. The CDR3 coding sequence is TGTGCCAGCAGCTCACCCGACAGGGAACTGGAAGCTTTCTTT. This codes for CASSSPDRELEAFF. The full variable domain, its missing parts supplied by reference TRBV11-3 and TRBJ1-1, is EAGVVQSPRYKIIEKKQPVAFWCNPISGHNTLYWYLQNLGQGPELLIRYENEEAVDDSQLPKDRFSAERLKGVDSTLKIQPAELGDSAVYLCASSSPDRELEAFFGQGTRLTVV.

This chain joins TRBV7-9 and TRBJ1-5; D is ambiguous. Per germline, CDR1 SEHNR and CDR2 FQNEAQ (reference sequence). Trimming stripped 5 bases from V and 13 bases from J, with 15 bases between. The CDR3 runs to 12 residues. The CDR3 sequence is CASSQTEKDQHF. CDR3 nucleotide sequence: TGTGCCAGCAGCCAAACGGAGAAGGATCAGCATTTT.

J is TRBJ2-7 and V is TRBV28, with 9 bases aligning to TRBD2. Trimming removed 6 bases from V and 4 bases from J; junction bases left unmatched: 22. Germline V gives CDR1 MDHEN, CDR2 SYDVKM. This CDR3 comprises 19 residues. Written as DNA, the CDR3 is TGTGCCAGCAGCCCACTCAGCGGGAGGAGGCGGCTTACTCAGTACGAGCAGTACTTC. Translating gives CASSPLSGRRRLTQYEQYF.

V and J are TRBV15 and TRBJ2-7, with 7 bases fitting TRBD2. This CDR3 is 16 amino acids long. Germline CDR1 reads LNHNV; CDR2 reads YYDKDF (reference sequence). Unmatched junction bases numbered 12, after V lost 3 bases and J lost 4 bases. CDR3: CATSRSLGPGGYEQYF. The CDR3 DNA reads as TGTGCCACCAGCAGGTCACTAGGCCCGGGAGGATACGAGCAGTACTTC. Full variable domain (missing parts from reference TRBV15 and TRBJ2-7): DAMVIQNPRYQVTQFGKPVTLSCSQTLNHNVMYWYQQKSSQAPKLLFHYYDKDFNNEADTPDNFQSRRPNTSFCFLDIRSPGLGDTAMYLCATSRSLGPGGYEQYFGPGTRLTVT.

This rearrangement joins TRBV18 to TRBJ1-5; a possible D gene is TRBD1 (6 bases). V was pared by 6 bases and J by 4 bases, with 10 bases between. Looked up from germline, CDR1 is KGHSH and CDR2 is LQKENI. CDR3 length: 13 amino acids. In nucleotides, the CDR3 is TGTGCCAGCTCTCCCGACAGGAATCAGCCCCAGCATTTT. Translated: CASSPDRNQPQHF.

J is TRBJ1-2 and V is TRBV6-6, with D unresolved. Trimming cost V 7 bases and J 4 bases, with 10 bases left between them. CDR1 MNHNY and CDR2 SVGAGI come from the germline V gene (reference sequence). The CDR3 is 12 residues long. CDR3 in DNA: TGTGCCAGCACCCCAGGAGGCTATGGCTACACCTTC. Protein: CASTPGGYGYTF.

This chain joins TRBV5-8 and TRBJ2-1, with TRBD2 matching over 9 bases. There are 16 residues in the CDR3. The germline gives CDR1 SGHTS, CDR2 YDEGEE. With V trimmed by 6 bases and J by 5 bases, 12 bases remained unmatched. The CDR3 sequence: CASILSELAGHNEQFF. In DNA, the CDR3 is TGTGCCAGCATCCTCTCAGAGCTAGCGGGGCACAATGAGCAGTTCTTC.

V gene TRBV19 combines with J gene TRBJ2-3, with D maybe TRBD2 (5 bases). This CDR3 has 13 residues. From germline, CDR1 is LNHDA and CDR2 SQIVND (reference sequence). Trimming pared 8 bases from V and 2 bases from J, leaving 11 bases between. Written as DNA, the CDR3 is TGTGCCAGTCAAGGGCTAGCCACAGATACGCAGTATTTT. Its translation is CASQGLATDTQYF.

J is TRBJ2-2 and V is TRBV10-1, with D perhaps matching TRBD2 (5 bases). The CDR3 contains 11 residues. Germline loops: CDR1 WNHNN, CDR2 SYGVQD (reference sequence). Trimming left V 10 bases short and J 11 bases short, with 14 bases between. The CDR3 loop reads CANRTALELFF. Written as DNA, the CDR3 is TGCGCCAACCGGACTGCGTTAGAGCTGTTTTTT.

This clone was counted between two and nine times. CDR3 loop: CASSLGADGGSYEQYF. The CDR3 coding sequence is TGCGCCAGCAGCTTGGGGGCGGACGGGGGATCCTACGAGCAGTACTTC. The rearrangement links TRBV5-1 to TRBJ2-7; TRBD2 might be the D (6 bases). The CDR3 has 16 amino acids. Germline lookup yields CDR1 SGHRS and CDR2 YFSETQ. Trimming took off 0 bases at V and 1 base at J, with 14 bases between the two ends.

This chain connects TRBV5-6 to TRBJ2-7, with 7 bases lining up with TRBD1. Per germline, CDR1 SGHDT and CDR2 YYEEEE. V was clipped by 3 bases and J by 2 bases; unmatched bases: 8. The CDR3 is 15 residues long. The CDR3 protein is CASSYPTGVAYEQYF. In DNA form, the CDR3 reads TGTGCCAGCAGCTACCCAACAGGGGTCGCCTACGAGCAGTACTTC. The whole variable domain, remainder taken from reference TRBV5-6 and TRBJ2-7, is DAGVTQSPTHLIKTRGQQVTLRCSPKSGHDTVSWYQQALGQGPQFIFQYYEEEERQRGNFPDRFSGHQFPNYSSELNVNALLLGDSALYLCASSYPTGVAYEQYFGPGTRLTVT.

The genes are TRBV7-9 and TRBJ2-1; 9 bases line up with TRBD2. The germline CDR1 and CDR2 sequences are SEHNR and FQNEAQ (reference sequence). The CDR3 consists of 16 residues. Unmatched junction bases numbered 13, after V lost 5 bases and J lost 8 bases. The CDR3 coding sequence is TGTGCCAGCAGCCCTCCCTTGCGGGAGGGTCTTTATGAGCAGTTCTTC. It yields the protein CASSPPLREGLYEQFF. The full variable domain, completed using reference TRBV7-9 and TRBJ2-1, is DTGVSQNPRHKITKRGQNVTFRCDPISEHNRLYWYRQTLGQGPEFLTYFQNEAQLEKSRLLSDRFSAERPKGSFSTLEIQRTEQGDSAMYLCASSPPLREGLYEQFFGPGTRLTVL.

CDR3 coding DNA: TGTGCCAGCAGTCCGGACAGGGGTTATGTTAGATCTGGGGCCAACGTCCTGACTTTC. Protein sequence: CASSPDRGYVRSGANVLTF. The chain employs TRBV28 and TRBJ2-6; 9 bases map to TRBD1. This CDR3 comprises 19 residues. Germline V gene data show CDR1 as MDHEN and CDR2 as SYDVKM. Germline trimming cut 5 bases from V and 1 base from J; bases unmatched to any gene: 12.

The chain joins TRBV11-3 to TRBJ1-3; TRBD1 might be the D (5 bases). Between the trimmed V and J ends, which lost 1 base and 0 bases, there was a span of 13 bases. Germline-derived CDR1 and CDR2 are SGHNT and YENEEA. CDR3 length: 17 amino acids. The CDR3 loop reads CASSLARQKDSGNTIYF. As DNA, the CDR3 is TGTGCCAGCAGCTTAGCACGACAGAAAGACTCTGGAAACACCATATATTTT.

V is TRBV27 and J is TRBJ1-1, with 8 bases identical to TRBD1. The trim removed 2 bases at V and 0 bases at J, leaving 8 bases unmatched. Germline V gives CDR1 MNHEY, CDR2 SMNVEV (reference sequence). This CDR3 has 17 amino acids. In DNA form, the CDR3 reads TGTGCCAGCAGTTTAAGGGGGACAGGTTTTATGAACACTGAAGCTTTCTTT. This sequence encodes CASSLRGTGFMNTEAFF.